This TCR beta chain was found in a study of T cell responses to AZD1222 COVID-19 vaccine. The study's findings and limits: The reported proportion of spike-specific TCRs targeting unmutated variant regions was nearly half. It should be noted that donors were predominantly white British and more often female, and clonal diversity was possibly underestimated. None of the repertoires were sampled until the peak T cell response had passed. Regions 160-218 and 743-854 dominated among vaccine-associated CD4 TCRs spanning spike.

Turning to this clone: Its antigen is not known.

The V gene's germline CDR1 is WNHNN and CDR2 SYGVQD (reference sequence). The CDR3 contains 18 residues. Unmatched junction bases numbered 5, after V lost 2 bases and J lost 3 bases. Data came from immunoSEQ multiplex PCR; TCRdb stores just in-frame clones and leaves some out. The data contain some 170,000 clones, approximately 94% of them seen just once; the ten biggest clones take up about 2.8%. The chain links TRBV10-1 to TRBJ2-3; 16 positions agree with TRBD2. Sample: peripheral blood, taken on day 0 of AZD1222 vaccination. This TCR derives from an adult in good health. The CDR3 reads CASSEGTSGRALTDTQYF. CDR3 DNA sequence: TGCGCCAGCAGTGAGGGGACTAGCGGGAGGGCCTTGACAGATACGCAGTATTTT.